This T cell receptor beta chain stems from a study of glioma-infiltrating T cells. Study-wide context: WHO grade II oligodendrogliomas or astrocytomas, plus non-recurrent WHO grade IV glioblastomas, were sampled. Before surgery, glioma patients received dexamethasone for at most six days.

This CDR3 contains 16 residues. Germline CDR1 MDHEN, CDR2 SYDVKM. The iRepertoire nested amplicon-rescue multiplex PCR amplified TCR alpha and beta CDR3s from RNA. Tissue mRNA or PBMC total RNA, about 85-400 ng, went into one-step reverse transcription and amplification. One entry per CDR3 protein, called by TCRdb with MiXCR from the multiplex PCR reads. This sample has about 380,000 distinct CDR3 sequences, with roughly 41% found just once. Study-wide results and caveats: Tissue and blood shared very few CDR3 sequences.

Turning to this clonotype: Its target is unknown. The junction differs from germline at one of its ends, possibly a read error.

The chain has TRBV28 and TRBJ1-3, with D uncertain. The sequence was collected from a human donor with low-grade glioma or glioblastoma, undergoing nonglioma brain surgery, or in good health (not recorded which). The specimen was glioma tissue, nonneoplastic brain tissue, or PBMCs (not recorded which). CDR3 sequence (DNA): TGTGCCAGCAGTTCCCCGGGGTTATACTCTGGAAGCACCATATATTTT. Protein product: CASSSPGLYSGSTIYF.